This entry concerns a single T cell receptor beta chain. Its antigen is currently unknown. This entry comes from a study of shared clonotypes between healthy human individuals. Study in general: In total, the donors were a couple of women and a few men aged 18 to 49. Study-wide points: Only blood was sampled; tissue repertoires likely differ.

The CDR3 is made up of 14 amino acids. The germline V gene encodes CDR1 SGHTA and CDR2 FQGNSA. V shed 5 bases and J 4 bases; nucleotides not matched to a gene: 4. The data were produced by immunoSEQ multiplex PCR, yet TCRdb's version contains in-frame clones alone and is incomplete. Among 450,000 to 500,000 clones, around 80% were seen once, and the ten largest hold roughly 12%. Sequenced material: PBMCs. This receptor was taken from a woman in her 40s in good health. Some clones in this sample may be carry-over from other donors' samples. The chain is built from TRBV7-2 and TRBJ1-1; 10 bases are a match to TRBD1. CDR3: CASSRDRGVTEAFF. The CDR3 DNA reads as TGTGCCAGCAGCAGGGACAGGGGAGTCACTGAAGCTTTCTTT.